These 3 T cell receptor beta chains were all obtained from the same sample, sequenced in a study of identical twins. TCRdb ran MiXCR on the 5' RACE reads and lists one entry per CDR3 protein. The table shows about 220,000 distinct CDR3 sequences, with around 8% occurring only once. The data were also submitted as part of a second study, on yellow fever vaccine responses in identical twins.

Sequencing was performed on memory (CD45RO+) T cells sorted from blood. Source of these receptors: a woman aged 18-29 years in good health.

The chain recombines TRBV15 with TRBJ2-2; D gene ambiguous. The CDR3 sequence is 12 residues long. Between the trimmed V and J ends, which lost 1 base and 7 bases, there was a span of 4 bases. In germline, CDR1 is LNHNV, CDR2 YYDKDF (reference sequence). This CDR3 is CATSRADGELFF. DNA for the CDR3: TGTGCCACCAGCAGAGCTGACGGGGAGCTGTTTTTT.

The V and J genes are TRBV2 and TRBJ2-2; maybe TRBD2 (5 bases). Trimming left V 4 bases short and J 6 bases short, with 9 bases between. The CDR3 is made up of 13 amino acids. Looked up from germline, CDR1 is SNHLY and CDR2 is FYNNEI. The CDR3 loop reads CASSVEGAGELFF. For the CDR3, the DNA is TGTGCCAGCAGTGTCGAGGGAGCCGGGGAGCTGTTTTTT.

This clonotype has a count of ten or more. The chain links TRBV14 to TRBJ1-1; D unclear. The CDR3 has 13 residues. Trimming took off 2 bases at V and 0 bases at J, with 4 bases between the two ends. The germline CDR1 and CDR2 sequences are SGHDN and FVKESK. CDR3 region: CASSQRLNTEAFF. In DNA, the CDR3 is TGTGCCAGCAGCCAACGGCTGAACACTGAAGCTTTCTTT.